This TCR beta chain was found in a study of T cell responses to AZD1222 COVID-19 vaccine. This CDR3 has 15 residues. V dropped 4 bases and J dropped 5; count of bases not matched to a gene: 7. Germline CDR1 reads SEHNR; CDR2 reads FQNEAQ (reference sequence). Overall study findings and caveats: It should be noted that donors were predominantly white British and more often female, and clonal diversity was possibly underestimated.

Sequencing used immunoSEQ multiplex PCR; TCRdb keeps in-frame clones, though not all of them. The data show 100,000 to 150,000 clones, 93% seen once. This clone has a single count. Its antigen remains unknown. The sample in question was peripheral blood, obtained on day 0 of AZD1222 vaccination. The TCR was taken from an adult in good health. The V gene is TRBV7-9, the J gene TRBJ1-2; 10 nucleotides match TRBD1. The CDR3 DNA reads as TGTGCCAGCAGCTATCCGGACAGGGGGATGTATGGCTACACCTTC. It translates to CASSYPDRGMYGYTF.